This T cell receptor (beta chain) stems from a study of blood T cell repertoires in COVID-19. Turning to the study itself: T cells, B-cell-depleted T cells, or PBMCs supplied cDNA or gDNA.

V lost 0 bases, J lost 0 bases, and 23 bases stayed unmatched. Germline CDR1 SGDLS, CDR2 YYNGEE. The CDR3 runs to 23 residues. Libraries were prepared by immunoSEQ multiplex PCR; TCRdb keeps only in-frame clonotypes and omits some of them. Of a few hundred thousand clones in the sample, about 89% were seen once. The sequence derives from a man aged 40-50 years who had recovered from COVID-19. The chain combines TRBV9 with TRBJ1-4; 7 bases agree with TRBD1. Specimen: peripheral blood. DNA for the CDR3: TGTGCCAGCAGCGTAGTTGGGCAAGATATCGGCACAGGGGTGCTTGCAACTAATGAAAAACTGTTTTTT. Its translation: CASSVVGQDIGTGVLATNEKLFF.